Below are 8 T cell receptor beta chains sequenced from a single sample in a study of immune evolution from preneoplasia to lung adenocarcinoma. Profiling relied on immunoSEQ multiplex PCR, and the TCRdb table lists in-frame clones only, not all of them. Here the sample spans about 5,800 clones, around 79% being singletons. The sequencing input was FFPE adjacent normal lung tissue. The receptor source for this set is a person between 55 and 80 years old with lung adenocarcinoma.

In its sample, this clone was seen a few times. The CDR3 DNA is TGTGCCAGCAAGAGGTCTGGTGAGCCTAATCAGCCCCAGCATTTT. Translated: CASKRSGEPNQPQHF. J is TRBJ1-5 and V is TRBV6-1; D unclear. CDR1 is MNHNS, CDR2 SASEGT, per germline. The length of the CDR3 is 15 residues. V was clipped by 7 bases and J by 4 bases, with 17 bases between them.

The chain joins TRBV9 to TRBJ2-1, with 10 bases that match TRBD2. In germline, CDR1 is SGDLS, CDR2 YYNGEE. The CDR3 covers 13 residues. Trimming at V came to 10 bases and at J to 8 bases, leaving 9 bases not matched to a gene. DNA for the CDR3: TGTGCCGGGGGGGCTAGCGGGAGCCATGAGCAGTTCTTC. This codes for CAGGASGSHEQFF.

This CDR3 reads CASRAGVNQPQHF. CDR3 nucleotides: TGTGCCAGCAGAGCAGGGGTCAATCAGCCCCAGCATTTT. This chain links TRBV27 with TRBJ1-5, with D tentatively TRBD1 (6 bases). This CDR3 spans 13 amino acids. V was shortened by 6 bases and J by 3 bases, with 9 bases between the two germline ends. CDR1 is MNHEY and CDR2 is SMNVEV in the germline V gene (reference sequence).

The rearrangement links TRBV13 to TRBJ2-7, with TRBD1 as a possible D gene (6 bases). This CDR3 is built from 15 residues. Germline V gene data show CDR1 as PRHDT and CDR2 as FYEKMQ (reference sequence). Trimming stripped 5 bases from V and 5 bases from J, with 19 bases between. The CDR3: CASSRTEKQGNEQYF. CDR3 bases: TGTGCCAGCAGCAGAACGGAAAAACAGGGAAACGAGCAGTACTTC. Full variable domain (rest looked up from reference TRBV13 and TRBJ2-7): AAGVIQSPRHLIKEKRETATLKCYPIPRHDTVYWYQQGPGQDPQFLISFYEKMQSDKGSIPDRFSAQQFSDYHSELNMSSLELGDSALYFCASSRTEKQGNEQYFGPGTRLTVT.

The J gene is TRBJ2-5, the V gene TRBV30; no reliable D call. CDR1 is GTSNPN and CDR2 is SVGIG in the germline V gene (reference sequence). With 3 bases removed from V and 2 bases from J, the gap between germline ends came to 7 bases. The CDR3 totals 12 residues. The CDR3 is CAWRRSQETQYF. The CDR3 DNA sequence: TGTGCCTGGAGAAGGAGTCAAGAGACCCAGTACTTC. Full variable domain (missing parts from reference TRBV30 and TRBJ2-5): SQTIHQWPATLVQPVGSPLSLECTVEGTSNPNLYWYRQAAGRGLQLLFYSVGIGQISSEVPQNLSASRPQDRQFILSSKKLLLSDSGFYLCAWRRSQETQYFGPGTRLLVL.

The V gene is TRBV4-1, the J gene TRBJ1-1; D is undetermined. CDR1 and CDR2 from the germline V gene are MGHRA and YSYEKL. This CDR3 comprises 14 residues. V lost 1 base to trimming and J lost 0 bases, with 6 bases between them. The CDR3 bases are TGCGCCAGCAGCCAAGGGGGAATGAACACTGAAGCTTTCTTT. It yields the protein CASSQGGMNTEAFF.

V usage is TRBV16 and J usage is TRBJ1-1, with D perhaps matching TRBD1 (5 bases). V dropped 0 bases and J dropped 6 bases, with 14 bases sitting between them. This CDR3 has 15 residues. Germline CDR1 and CDR2: KGHSY and FQNENV. CDR3 sequence (DNA): TGTGCCAGCAGCCAATCGGTTGGGGGGAGCCCTGAAGCTTTCTTT. Translation: CASSQSVGGSPEAFF.

The chain links TRBV7-2 to TRBJ1-2; no clear D. This CDR3 is 14 amino acids long. Between the trimmed V and J ends, which lost 5 bases and 0 bases, there was a span of 10 bases. Germline values: CDR1 SGHTA, CDR2 FQGNSA. CDR3 nucleotide sequence: TGTGCCAGCAGCCCCGGGATTTCTAACTATGGCTACACCTTC. Residues: CASSPGISNYGYTF.